Sequencing of this T cell receptor beta chain was carried out in a study of cytomegalovirus exposure and HLA in healthy donors. Study observations and caveats: TCR sequences were mostly rare, though some public TCRs occurred in many donors. A subsequent analysis found that TCR clusters from the first cohort also tended to co-occur in the approximately 110 validation repertoires, with 90% to 95% of cluster scores above 0. A list of roughly 160 TCR beta chains associated with cytomegalovirus was given.

About this clone: Its antigen is still unknown.

Germline values: CDR1 SGHVS, CDR2 FQNEAQ. CDR3 length equals 14 residues. V dropped 3 bases and J dropped 6; count of bases not matched to a gene: 2. Here immunoSEQ multiplex PCR was the method, and the copy in TCRdb shows in-frame clones only, minus some. The data show 250,000 to 400,000 clones, with nearly 90% seen just once and approximately 0.9% held by the top ten. The sample taken for sequencing was PBMCs. V and J are TRBV7-8 and TRBJ2-4; 10 bases agree with TRBD2. The clonotype was recovered from a man aged 25 to 45 in good health and CMV-seronegative. Here the CDR3 reads CASSLASGGNIQYF. CDR3 in DNA: TGTGCCAGCAGCTTGGCTAGCGGGGGAAACATTCAGTACTTC.